These 20 T cell receptor beta chains share one sample of origin, sequenced in a study of T cell responses to AZD1222 COVID-19 vaccine. Assay: immunoSEQ multiplex PCR; the TCRdb copy retains only in-frame clones and omits some. The data show approximately 150,000 clones, approximately 89% seen once. The sample consisted of peripheral blood, taken 28 days after the second AZD1222 dose. The receptors stem from an adult who received the AZD1222 COVID-19 vaccine.

V usage is TRBV19 and J usage is TRBJ2-2; either TRBD1 or TRBD2 may fit D (5 bases each). The CDR3 is 12 amino acids. Germline-derived CDR1 and CDR2 are LNHDA and SQIVND (reference sequence). With 8 bases removed from V and 5 bases from J, the gap between germline ends came to 9 bases. CDR3 bases: TGTGCCAGTTCTTGGGGGACCGGGGAGCTGTTTTTT. Encoded protein: CASSWGTGELFF.

The chain recombines TRBV4-1 with TRBJ1-5; D not resolved. Germline CDR1 MGHRA, CDR2 YSYEKL. CDR3 length: 15 amino acids. The V end was cut by 0 bases, the J end by 2 bases, with 8 bases between. The chain's CDR3 is CASSQDKGRNQPQHF. The CDR3 bases are TGCGCCAGCAGCCAAGATAAGGGCCGCAATCAGCCCCAGCATTTT.

This chain joins TRBV6-5 and TRBJ2-1; D call uncertain. CDR3 length: 14 amino acids. Deletions cut 0 bases from V and 2 bases from J, with 5 bases between. Germline-derived CDR1 and CDR2 are MNHEY and SVGAGI. CDR3 in amino acids: CASSYSQTYNEQFF. CDR3 DNA: TGTGCCAGCAGTTACTCCCAGACCTACAATGAGCAGTTCTTC.

The rearrangement uses TRBV3-1 (or the pseudogene TRBV3-2) and TRBJ1-4; D not certain. Germline CDR1 is LGHDT and CDR2 is YNNKEL (reference sequence). V was trimmed by 1 base and J by 8 bases, leaving 14 bases between them. This CDR3 region has 15 residues. The CDR3 DNA reads TGTGCCAGCAGCCAAGGGGATTTACACCGGGAAAAACTGTTTTTT. This encodes CASSQGDLHREKLFF.

The V and J genes are TRBV9 and TRBJ2-3, with 10 bases identical to TRBD2. This CDR3 contains 16 residues. From germline, CDR1 is SGDLS and CDR2 YYNGEE. V trimming: 4 bases; J trimming: 6 bases; junction bases outside the gene matches: 11. CDR3 region: CASSPRLAGEADTQYF. Here the CDR3 DNA reads TGTGCCAGCAGCCCGCGGCTAGCGGGAGAGGCTGATACGCAGTATTTT.

The rearrangement uses TRBV30 and TRBJ2-5; possibly TRBD1 for D (5 bases). The CDR3 is 15 residues long. V lost 0 bases to trimming and J lost 0 bases, with 11 bases between them. Per germline, CDR1 GTSNPN and CDR2 SVGIG (reference sequence). Here the CDR3 reads CAWSVLPTDQETQYF. In DNA, the CDR3 is TGTGCCTGGAGTGTACTGCCGACAGACCAAGAGACCCAGTACTTC.

In this sample, this clone turned up once. The rearrangement links TRBV6-5 to TRBJ1-2; 11 bases match TRBD1. Losses at the gene ends were 7 bases for V and 4 bases for J; bases not matched to a gene: 5. CDR1 is MNHEY and CDR2 is SVGAGI in the germline V gene. The CDR3 covers 14 residues. The CDR3 spells CASTGTGGLYGYTF. The CDR3 DNA sequence: TGTGCCAGCACCGGGACAGGGGGTCTCTATGGCTACACCTTC.

Remarks on this clone: An end of the junction differs from the germline gene, which may be a read error. The chain joins TRBV4-1 to TRBJ2-5, with 13 bases lining up with TRBD2. Per the germline V gene, CDR1 is MGHRA and CDR2 is YSYEKL. This CDR3 contains 17 residues. The DNA for the CDR3 is TGCGCCAGCAGTCAAGGACTAGCGGGAGACCCCTTCGGGACCCAGTACTTC. Its protein is CASSQGLAGDPFGTQYF.

The chain links TRBV3-1 (or the pseudogene TRBV3-2) to TRBJ2-1; 11 bases fit TRBD2. The ends lost 0 bases at V and 9 bases at J; junction bases unmatched: 7. Germline V gene data show CDR1 as LGHDT and CDR2 as YNNKEL (reference sequence). There are 16 residues in the CDR3. CDR3 in DNA: TGTGCCAGCAGCCAAGATCGCGGACTAGCGGGCGGTGAGCAGTTCTTC. This encodes CASSQDRGLAGGEQFF.

The genes are TRBV6-5 and TRBJ2-4, with 7 bases that match TRBD2. After removal of 7 bases from V and 10 bases from J, the junction contained 16 bases not matched to a gene. Germline CDR1 reads MNHEY; CDR2 reads SVGAGI. The CDR3 contains 15 residues. The CDR3: CASTPEAGLVNIQYF. Here the CDR3 DNA reads TGTGCCAGCACTCCGGAAGCGGGACTTGTAAATATTCAGTACTTC.

The chain employs TRBV2 and TRBJ2-1, with TRBD1 matching 7 bases. V dropped 4 bases and J dropped 0; count of bases not matched to a gene: 3. CDR3 length: 15 amino acids. Germline lookup yields CDR1 SNHLY and CDR2 FYNNEI. CDR3 loop: CASSGQGHSYNEQFF. Here the CDR3 DNA reads TGTGCCAGCAGTGGACAGGGCCACTCCTACAATGAGCAGTTCTTC. The complete variable domain, with remaining parts taken from reference TRBV2 and TRBJ2-1, reads EPEVTQTPSHQVTQMGQEVILRCVPISNHLYFYWYRQILGQKVEFLVSFYNNEISEKSEIFDDQFSVERPDGSNFTLKIRSTKLEDSAMYFCASSGQGHSYNEQFFGPGTRLTVL.

The chain links TRBV2 to TRBJ2-2; 9 bases fit TRBD1. Germline lookup yields CDR1 SNHLY and CDR2 FYNNEI. This CDR3 is 16 amino acids long. J lost 5 bases, V lost 6 bases, and 10 bases had no gene match. CDR3 coding DNA: TGTGCCAGCAGCCCTACAGGGGGCGCAGATACCGGGGAGCTGTTTTTT. Its translation is CASSPTGGADTGELFF.

This clone was seen a single time. The chain joins TRBV11-3 to TRBJ1-1, with 7 positions matching TRBD1. The CDR3 runs 16 residues. J gave up 1 base and V 4 bases, and 9 bases lay outside the gene matches. CDR1 and CDR2 from the germline V gene are SGHNT and YENEEA. The CDR3, as DNA: TGTGCCAGCAGCTCCACTAGTACAGGGGCGAACACTGAAGCTTTCTTT. This encodes CASSSTSTGANTEAFF.

This sequence joins TRBV6-5 and TRBJ2-3; TRBD1 aligns across 10 bases. Germline CDR1 is MNHEY and CDR2 is SVGAGI. The J segment lost 6 bases and the V segment lost 6 bases, leaving 3 bases of the junction unmatched. This CDR3 is 13 amino acids long. This chain's CDR3 is CASRTGGLDTQYF. Written as DNA, the CDR3 is TGTGCCAGCAGGACAGGGGGCTTGGATACGCAGTATTTT.

This chain connects TRBV10-3 to TRBJ1-5, with TRBD1 as a possible D gene (6 bases). The CDR3 is 16 amino acids. The V gene lost 4 bases and the J gene lost 0 bases, with 13 bases spanning the gap. The germline V gene encodes CDR1 ENHRY and CDR2 SYGVKD. CDR3 nucleotides: TGTGCCATCAGTGCGGGGGGCGGGAATAGCAATCAGCCCCAGCATTTT. Translating gives CAISAGGGNSNQPQHF.

This chain links TRBV18 with TRBJ2-1; 7 nucleotides align to TRBD2. The CDR3 is 17 residues long. The V and J ends lost 3 bases and 1 base, in that order; junction bases with no gene match: 9. CDR1 KGHSH and CDR2 LQKENI come from the germline V gene. CDR3 in amino acids: CASSPLSLAYSYNEQFF. The DNA of the CDR3 is TGTGCCAGCTCACCTCTTTCACTAGCGTATTCCTACAATGAGCAGTTCTTC.

The chain joins TRBV29-1 to TRBJ2-1; the D is unclear. V was trimmed by 1 base and J by 5 bases, leaving 18 bases between them. The germline gives CDR1 SQVTM, CDR2 ANQGSEA. The CDR3 has 16 residues. The CDR3 loop is CSVEANPWPLDNEQFF. For the CDR3, the DNA is TGCAGCGTTGAAGCCAATCCCTGGCCCTTAGACAATGAGCAGTTCTTC.

The J gene is TRBJ1-1, the V gene TRBV18; 7 bases line up with TRBD1. V shed 3 bases, J shed 4 bases, and the junction held 2 bases outside the gene matches. Per germline, CDR1 KGHSH and CDR2 LQKENI. The CDR3 covers 13 residues. CDR3 DNA sequence: TGTGCCAGCTCACCCGGGACAGCCACTGAAGCTTTCTTT. Translating gives CASSPGTATEAFF.

The rearrangement uses TRBV10-2 and TRBJ2-2, with 8 bases aligning to TRBD2. This CDR3 is 15 amino acids long. V lost 2 bases, J lost 5 bases, and 4 bases stayed unmatched. The germline CDR1 and CDR2 sequences are WSHSY and SAAADI. CDR3 nucleotides: TGCGCCAGCAGTGAGACGGGAGGGGAAACCGGGGAGCTGTTTTTT. Protein sequence: CASSETGGETGELFF.

The CDR3 DNA sequence: TGTGCCAGCAGCCCACAAGGGGGCGACACCGGGGAGCTGTTTTTT. Translated: CASSPQGGDTGELFF. This rearrangement joins TRBV5-4 to TRBJ2-2; TRBD1 agrees at 7 bases. The CDR3 extends over 15 amino acids. CDR1 and CDR2 from the germline V gene are SGHNT and YYREEE (reference sequence). V dropped 4 bases and J dropped 3; count of bases not matched to a gene: 6.